The 18 T cell receptor beta chains presented below share a single source sample, sequenced in a study of PD-1 blockade in classical Hodgkin lymphoma. No patient escaped relapse after autologous stem cell transplantation, and brentuximab vedotin exposure varied. Assay: immunoSEQ multiplex PCR; the TCRdb copy retains only in-frame clones and omits some. The table lists roughly 15,000 clones, less than 80% of them singletons. The source was peripheral blood mononuclear cells (PBMCs), collected before the second cycle of nivolumab. These TCRs come from a human donor with classical Hodgkin lymphoma.

The chain employs TRBV11-2 and TRBJ2-3, with D unresolved. This CDR3 has 12 amino acids. Trimming removed 5 bases from V and 4 bases from J, with 7 bases in between. Germline lookup yields CDR1 SGHAT and CDR2 FQNNGV. This CDR3 is CASSQSADTQYF. In nucleotides, the CDR3 is TGTGCCAGCAGCCAATCGGCAGATACGCAGTATTTT.

This clone appeared once. The chain links TRBV11-3 to TRBJ2-5; 10 bases line up with TRBD1. V gave up 5 bases and J gave up 5 bases; unmatched junction bases: 8. The CDR3 sequence is 15 residues long. CDR1 and CDR2 (germline): SGHNT, YENEEA. The CDR3 coding sequence is TGTGCCAGCAGCCCCGGACAGGGGGGCGGGGAGACCCAGTACTTC. This sequence encodes CASSPGQGGGETQYF. Filled out from reference TRBV11-3 and TRBJ2-5, the complete variable domain reads EAGVVQSPRYKIIEKKQPVAFWCNPISGHNTLYWYLQNLGQGPELLIRYENEEAVDDSQLPKDRFSAERLKGVDSTLKIQPAELGDSAVYLCASSPGQGGGETQYFGPGTRLLVL.

The chain uses TRBV2 and TRBJ1-1, with D unresolved. V lost 1 base, J lost 0 bases, and 6 bases lay in between. The CDR3 is 14 amino acids. Germline CDR1 reads SNHLY; CDR2 reads FYNNEI. CDR3 in amino acids: CASSEELLNTEAFF. DNA of the CDR3: TGTGCCAGCAGTGAAGAACTCTTGAACACTGAAGCTTTCTTT.

For this clone: One end of the junction is discordant with germline, which a read error may explain. The gene calls are TRBV2 and TRBJ1-1; no firm D call. Per germline, CDR1 SNHLY and CDR2 FYNNEI. This CDR3 has 13 residues. Here the CDR3 reads CASSGGGHSFSLF. The CDR3 DNA follows: TGTGCCAGCAGTGGGGGTGGGCACTCCTTCAGCCTCTTT.

The J gene is TRBJ1-1, the V gene TRBV27; D is uncertain. In germline, CDR1 is MNHEY, CDR2 SMNVEV (reference sequence). The CDR3 length is 13 residues. The V end lost 5 bases, the J end lost 5 bases, and 12 bases lay between the germline ends. The CDR3 bases are TGTGCCAGCAGTCCCTCGGCCGGGACTGAAGCTTTCTTT. Amino acids: CASSPSAGTEAFF.

The rearrangement links TRBV13 to TRBJ2-3, with D tentatively TRBD2 (6 bases). The germline V and J ends were trimmed by 4 bases and 3 bases, with 14 bases remaining between them. The CDR3 is 15 amino acids. CDR1 is PRHDT, CDR2 FYEKMQ, per germline (reference sequence). CDR3 in DNA: TGTGCCAGCAGCTCAGGAGGGCGGGGTACAGATACGCAGTATTTT. Protein product: CASSSGGRGTDTQYF. The whole variable domain, filled in from reference TRBV13 and TRBJ2-3, reads AAGVIQSPRHLIKEKRETATLKCYPIPRHDTVYWYQQGPGQDPQFLISFYEKMQSDKGSIPDRFSAQQFSDYHSELNMSSLELGDSALYFCASSSGGRGTDTQYFGPGTRLTVL.

The chain joins TRBV28 to TRBJ2-7, with 7 positions matching TRBD1. CDR1 is MDHEN and CDR2 is SYDVKM in the germline V gene. The CDR3 is 15 residues long. Germline trimming cut 3 bases from V and 0 bases from J; bases unmatched to any gene: 5. CDR3 in amino acids: CASSLTGPTSYEQYF. As DNA, the CDR3 is TGTGCCAGCAGTTTGACAGGGCCCACCTCCTACGAGCAGTACTTC.

This clone has only one observation. J is TRBJ2-7 and V is TRBV2; 7 bases match TRBD1. This CDR3 has 15 residues. CDR1 is SNHLY and CDR2 is FYNNEI in the germline V gene. The V segment lost 4 bases and the J segment 3 bases; nucleotides outside the gene matches: 9. The CDR3 nucleotides are TGTGCCAGCAGTGGACAGGGCCAGGGGTACTACGAGCAGTACTTC. The encoded protein is CASSGQGQGYYEQYF. The variable domain in full, with the rest retrieved from reference TRBV2 and TRBJ2-7, is EPEVTQTPSHQVTQMGQEVILRCVPISNHLYFYWYRQILGQKVEFLVSFYNNEISEKSEIFDDQFSVERPDGSNFTLKIRSTKLEDSAMYFCASSGQGQGYYEQYFGPGTRLTVT.

This clone was found once. The chain recombines TRBV5-1 with TRBJ2-1, with 7 bases lining up with TRBD2. Germline trimming cut 0 bases from V and 10 bases from J; bases unmatched to any gene: 1. Germline V CDR1 and CDR2: SGHRS, YFSETQ. This CDR3 has 12 amino acids. This chain's CDR3 is CASSLEGLEQFF. CDR3 coding DNA: TGCGCCAGCAGCTTGGAGGGACTAGAGCAGTTCTTC.

V is TRBV19 and J is TRBJ1-1, with D hard to call. Trimming took off 1 base at V and 0 bases at J, with 15 bases between the two ends. CDR1 is LNHDA and CDR2 is SQIVND in the germline V gene (reference sequence). CDR3 length equals 17 residues. CDR3: CASSIGAERPLNTEAFF. DNA of the CDR3: TGTGCCAGTAGTATAGGCGCCGAAAGACCCTTGAACACTGAAGCTTTCTTT. The whole variable domain, filled in from reference TRBV19 and TRBJ1-1, reads DGGITQSPKYLFRKEGQNVTLSCEQNLNHDAMYWYRQDPGQGLRLIYYSQIVNDFQKGDIAEGYSVSREKKESFPLTVTSAQKNPTAFYLCASSIGAERPLNTEAFFGQGTRLTVV.

This chain uses TRBV5-6 with TRBJ2-5; D possibly corresponds to TRBD2 (7 bases). V shed 2 bases and J shed 6 bases, with 17 bases lying between them. The CDR3 covers 15 residues. Germline CDR1 SGHDT, CDR2 YYEEEE. CDR3 in amino acids: CASSFTRGEGQTQYF. CDR3 nucleotides: TGTGCCAGCAGCTTCACAAGGGGGGAGGGACAGACCCAGTACTTC.

This rearrangement joins TRBV7-8 to TRBJ1-1, with unresolved D. V lost 2 bases, J lost 1 base, and 8 bases lay in between. The CDR3 length is 14 residues. Germline V gives CDR1 SGHVS, CDR2 FQNEAQ. CDR3 protein: CASSLFSGNTEAFF. For the CDR3, the DNA is TGTGCCAGCAGCTTATTCTCGGGGAACACTGAAGCTTTCTTT.

The chain employs TRBV7-9 and TRBJ2-6; the D gene is possibly TRBD2 (6 bases). Trimming left V 5 bases short and J 0 bases short, with 8 bases between. The V gene's germline CDR1 is SEHNR and CDR2 FQNEAQ (reference sequence). The CDR3 spans 15 residues. The CDR3 loop reads CASSETSSGANVLTF. The DNA of the CDR3 is TGTGCCAGCAGCGAGACTAGCTCTGGGGCCAACGTCCTGACTTTC.

In its sample, this clone was seen a few times. The genes are TRBV5-5 and TRBJ1-5, with no clear D. Germline CDR1 is SGHKS and CDR2 is YYEKEE (reference sequence). Trimming pared 1 base from V and 0 bases from J, leaving 8 bases between. The CDR3 contains 15 residues. Here the CDR3 reads CASSLTVNSNQPQHF. Written as DNA, the CDR3 is TGTGCCAGCAGCTTGACCGTTAATAGCAATCAGCCCCAGCATTTT.

As to this clone: One end of the junction is discordant with germline, which a read error may explain. The rearrangement links TRBV9 to TRBJ1-1; D gene uncertain. The CDR3 is 14 amino acids. From germline, CDR1 is SGDLS and CDR2 YYNGEE. CDR3 nucleotides: TGTGCCAGCAGCGTATGGTCCTTGAACCCTGAAGCTTTCTTT. Amino acids: CASSVWSLNPEAFF.

V usage is TRBV7-7 and J usage is TRBJ2-5; TRBD2 agrees at 12 bases. V gave up 5 bases and J gave up 5 bases; unmatched junction bases: 3. Germline CDR1 reads SSHAT; CDR2 reads FNYEAQ (reference sequence). This CDR3 has 14 residues. CDR3: CASSPTSGSETQYF. In DNA, the CDR3 is TGTGCCAGCAGCCCGACTAGCGGGAGTGAGACCCAGTACTTC.

This clone was picked up a small number of times. The chain joins TRBV10-2 to TRBJ1-5; D perhaps matches TRBD1 (5 bases). The ends were cut back, 2 bases at V and 3 bases at J, with 8 bases in the middle. The CDR3 spans 14 residues. Germline V gives CDR1 WSHSY, CDR2 SAAADI. CDR3 residues: CASSEDSLNQPQHF. As DNA, the CDR3 is TGCGCCAGCAGTGAGGACAGCCTCAATCAGCCCCAGCATTTT.

The rearrangement links TRBV7-2 to TRBJ2-7; TRBD2 aligns across 11 bases. CDR1 is SGHTA, CDR2 FQGNSA, per germline. J was trimmed by 4 bases and V by 5 bases; bases with no gene match: 4. This CDR3 has 14 amino acids. This CDR3 is CASSPGLAAYEQYF. Here the CDR3 DNA reads TGTGCCAGCAGCCCGGGACTAGCGGCTTACGAGCAGTACTTC.